Below are 23 T cell receptor beta chains sequenced from a single sample in a study of CD4 T cells in relation to SARS-CoV-2 and coronaviruses. Sequencing used immunoSEQ multiplex PCR; TCRdb keeps in-frame clones, though not all of them. The sample yields about 18,000 clones, about 70% seen once. No antigen has been identified for these receptors. Unexposed donor CD4+ T cells date from about 2011-2018, before the COVID-19 pandemic. Isolation of CD4+ T cells took place after approximately 11 days in culture. Sequenced material: CD4+ T cells from PBMCs, cultured in vitro. These receptors came from a human donor in good health.

The chain employs TRBV18 and TRBJ1-5; D ambiguous. Germline CDR1 and CDR2: KGHSH and LQKENI. Trimming removed 5 bases from V and 1 base from J, with 12 bases in between. CDR3 size: 15 residues. As DNA, the CDR3 is TGTGCCAGCTCAAAGGGCAAAGGGAGCAATCAGCCCCAGCATTTT. It yields the protein CASSKGKGSNQPQHF.

The chain employs TRBV11-3 and TRBJ2-1, with D unclear. Germline-derived CDR1 and CDR2 are SGHNT and YENEEA. The CDR3 has 12 amino acids. Trimming removed 5 bases at V and 8 bases at J, with 10 bases between. The CDR3 region is CASSPGQDEQFF. DNA of the CDR3: TGTGCCAGCAGCCCCGGGCAGGATGAGCAGTTCTTC.

The chain combines TRBV14 with TRBJ2-3, with 7 bases fitting TRBD1. Germline V CDR1 and CDR2: SGHDN, FVKESK. This CDR3 is 16 amino acids long. V trimming: 5 bases; J trimming: 2 bases; junction bases outside the gene matches: 10. As DNA, the CDR3 is TGTGCCAGCAGCGATCGACAGGGCGGAAACACAGATACGCAGTATTTT. Translated, it gives CASSDRQGGNTDTQYF.

This clone was picked up one time. V and J are TRBV18 and TRBJ2-2, with a possible D match to TRBD1 (6 bases). Germline CDR1 is KGHSH and CDR2 is LQKENI. The V gene lost 2 bases and the J gene lost 4 bases, with 14 bases spanning the gap. This CDR3 comprises 16 residues. CDR3 DNA sequence: TGTGCCAGCTCACCATCATCCACAGGGCCCACCGGGGAGCTGTTTTTT. Protein product: CASSPSSTGPTGELFF.

The J gene is TRBJ1-1, the V gene TRBV27, with 8 bases aligning to TRBD1. CDR1 MNHEY and CDR2 SMNVEV come from the germline V gene (reference sequence). The CDR3 runs to 18 residues. With V trimmed by 0 bases and J by 3 bases, 12 bases remained unmatched. The CDR3 DNA is TGTGCCAGCAGTTTATCTGGGGGTAGGTCCAGGGGGCACACTGAAGCTTTCTTT. It translates to CASSLSGGRSRGHTEAFF.

V and J are TRBV18 and TRBJ1-6; 10 nucleotides agree with TRBD1. Germline V gene data show CDR1 as KGHSH and CDR2 as LQKENI. V lost 3 bases, J lost 9 bases, and 2 bases stayed unmatched. There are 14 residues in the CDR3. The CDR3 sequence: CASSPGTGASPLHF. The CDR3 DNA sequence: TGTGCCAGCTCACCCGGGACAGGGGCTTCACCCCTCCACTTT.

J is TRBJ1-4 and V is TRBV5-5, with D possibly TRBD1 on 6 matching bases. Trimming shortened V by 0 bases and J by 5 bases, and 8 bases separated the two germline ends. Germline V gene lookup returns CDR1 SGHKS and CDR2 YYEKEE (reference sequence). This CDR3 spans 14 amino acids. The CDR3 coding sequence is TGTGCCAGCAGCTTGGGACAGGTGAATGAAAAACTGTTTTTT. It translates to CASSLGQVNEKLFF.

This clone showed up just a few times. The V gene is TRBV29-1, the J gene TRBJ2-7; D is perhaps TRBD1 (6 bases). This CDR3 has 12 amino acids. Trimming removed 1 base from V and 9 bases from J, with 13 bases in between. Germline V gives CDR1 SQVTM, CDR2 ANQGSEA. DNA of the CDR3: TGCAGCGTTGAAGTCTTGCGCAGGGGGCAGTACTTC. Protein sequence: CSVEVLRRGQYF.

This clone occurred a few times. The genes are TRBV30 and TRBJ2-1; 7 nucleotides match TRBD2. V lost 2 bases and J lost 3; bases outside the gene matches: 4. The CDR3 contains 14 residues. Looked up from germline, CDR1 is GTSNPN and CDR2 is SVGIG (reference sequence). CDR3: CAWSTGTNYNEQFF. The CDR3 nucleotides read TGTGCCTGGAGTACCGGGACTAACTACAATGAGCAGTTCTTC.

This sequence joins TRBV6-5 and TRBJ2-3, with D possibly being TRBD1 (8 bases). CDR1 and CDR2 from the germline V gene are MNHEY and SVGAGI. Trimming took 5 bases from V and 3 from J, leaving 12 bases between them. The length of the CDR3 is 14 residues. The CDR3 coding sequence is TGTGCCAGCAGTACAGGGGGGGAGACAGATACGCAGTATTTT. Its protein product is CASSTGGETDTQYF.

The chain links TRBV10-3 to TRBJ1-3, with D unclear. The CDR3 runs 12 residues. V lost 7 bases to trimming and J lost 0 bases, with 4 bases between them. Germline CDR1 ENHRY, CDR2 SYGVKD. In DNA, the CDR3 is TGTGCCATCATATCCTCTGGAAACACCATATATTTT. Its translation is CAIISSGNTIYF.

J is TRBJ2-5 and V is TRBV19; D not resolved. Per germline, CDR1 LNHDA and CDR2 SQIVND (reference sequence). V lost 2 bases and J 1 base, leaving 5 bases between the germline ends. The CDR3 has 13 residues. Here the CDR3 DNA reads TGTGCCAGTAGTATACTGGGCCAAGAGACCCAGTACTTC. Translating it yields CASSILGQETQYF.

In this sample, this clone turned up a few times. The chain couples TRBV11-3 to TRBJ1-1; unclear D gene. The V and J ends lost 3 bases and 2 bases respectively, with 4 bases between them. CDR1 and CDR2 (germline): SGHNT, YENEEA. This CDR3 spans 12 amino acids. The CDR3 nucleotides read TGTGCCAGCAGCTTTGGCAACACTGAAGCTTTCTTT. This encodes CASSFGNTEAFF.

The table lists this clone with a few counts. The rearrangement joins TRBV7-9 to TRBJ2-1; D not certain. V lost 2 bases, J lost 3 bases, and 11 bases lay in between. CDR1 is SEHNR and CDR2 is FQNEAQ in the germline V gene (reference sequence). This CDR3 has 15 amino acids. DNA of the CDR3: TGTGCCAGCAGCTTAATGGCAGACAACTACAATGAGCAGTTCTTC. It is translated as CASSLMADNYNEQFF.

This sequence joins TRBV19 and TRBJ2-1; 11 positions agree with TRBD2. The ends lost 4 bases at V and 4 bases at J; junction bases unmatched: 3. The CDR3 extends over 15 amino acids. The V gene's germline CDR1 is LNHDA and CDR2 SQIVND (reference sequence). DNA of the CDR3: TGTGCCAGTAGTACTCGGACTAGCGGGTACAATGAGCAGTTCTTC. This gives the protein CASSTRTSGYNEQFF.

V is TRBV3-1 (or the pseudogene TRBV3-2) and J is TRBJ2-7, with D possibly TRBD2 on 5 matching bases. CDR1 is LGHDT, CDR2 YNNKEL, per germline (reference sequence). Trimming left V 3 bases short and J 5 bases short, with 8 bases between. The CDR3 length is 12 residues. In DNA form, the CDR3 reads TGTGCCAGCAGCCAGGGGAGCAACGAGCAGTACTTC. It is translated as CASSQGSNEQYF.

The chain joins TRBV12-3 or TRBV12-4 to TRBJ1-5; 7 nucleotides match TRBD1. The junction had 12 bases not matched to a gene; V was cut back by 8 bases and J by 11 bases. The CDR3 is 13 residues long. CDR3 amino acids: CASGTVVPGAQHF. The CDR3 DNA sequence: TGTGCCAGCGGGACAGTTGTGCCTGGGGCCCAGCATTTT.

This clone was picked up one time. In DNA, the CDR3 is TGTGCCTGGAGTTCACGCAAGAATCAGCCCCAGCATTTT. It yields the protein CAWSSRKNQPQHF. This sequence joins TRBV30 and TRBJ1-5, with no clear D. Germline values: CDR1 GTSNPN, CDR2 SVGIG (reference sequence). This CDR3 region has 13 residues. V lost 2 bases to trimming and J lost 4 bases, with 9 bases between them.

The genes are TRBV30 and TRBJ2-3; D not certain. Looked up from germline, CDR1 is GTSNPN and CDR2 is SVGIG (reference sequence). The CDR3 runs to 13 residues. Trimming cost V 4 bases and J 0 bases, with 8 bases left between them. CDR3 loop: CAWTGGSTDTQYF. The DNA of the CDR3 is TGTGCCTGGACCGGCGGCAGCACAGATACGCAGTATTTT.

J is TRBJ2-1 and V is TRBV2; 7 bases are shared with TRBD2. CDR1 and CDR2 from the germline V gene are SNHLY and FYNNEI. The CDR3 totals 13 residues. The J segment lost 6 bases and the V segment lost 5 bases, leaving 4 bases of the junction unmatched. Here the CDR3 reads CASSNPSGNEQFF. The CDR3 DNA sequence: TGTGCCAGCAGTAACCCTAGCGGCAATGAGCAGTTCTTC.

This rearrangement joins TRBV11-2 to TRBJ2-4; TRBD2 matches 7 bases. Germline assignment: CDR1 SGHAT and CDR2 FQNNGV. The trim removed 2 bases at V and 8 bases at J, leaving 6 bases unmatched. The CDR3 sequence is 14 residues long. CDR3 in amino acids: CASSLNGGEYIQYF. CDR3 nucleotides: TGTGCCAGCAGCTTAAATGGGGGGGAGTACATTCAGTACTTC.

The V gene is TRBV18, the J gene TRBJ1-1, with D hard to call. The V gene lost 6 bases and the J gene lost 5 bases, with 16 bases spanning the gap. Germline V gene sequence: CDR1 KGHSH, CDR2 LQKENI. This CDR3 region has 14 residues. The CDR3 spells CASSSGLPGTEAFF. The CDR3 DNA follows: TGTGCCAGCTCCTCCGGTTTGCCGGGGACTGAAGCTTTCTTT. The full variable domain, in which reference TRBV18 and TRBJ1-1 provide the parts outside the CDR3, is NAGVMQNPRHLVRRRGQEARLRCSPMKGHSHVYWYRQLPEEGLKFMVYLQKENIIDESGMPKERFSAEFPKEGPSILRIQQVVRGDSAAYFCASSSGLPGTEAFFGQGTRLTVV.

This clone is medium-sized in the sample. The rearrangement links TRBV6-1 to TRBJ2-5, with 7 bases aligning to TRBD2. Germline V lookup: CDR1 MNHNS, CDR2 SASEGT. Germline trimming cut 4 bases from V and 0 bases from J; bases unmatched to any gene: 2. The CDR3 extends over 14 amino acids. CDR3 sequence reads: CASSGAGHQETQYF. CDR3 sequence (DNA): TGTGCCAGCAGTGGAGCGGGGCACCAAGAGACCCAGTACTTC.